This T cell receptor beta chain was found in a study of CD8+ T cells in alopecia areata. The wider study: Treated patients received oral tofacitinib, 5 to 10 mg twice daily.

In the case of this clone: Its antigen is unidentified.

Researchers gathered lesional scalp punch biopsies and peripheral blood from patients with alopecia areata. As the sequencing template, cDNA was produced by extracting RNA and reverse transcribing it. Using immunoSEQ multiplex PCR, the repertoire was profiled, and TCRdb retains in-frame clones only, with some absent. The sample gives approximately 180,000 clones, roughly 60% of which show up once; 1.7% is in the top ten. With V trimmed by 0 bases and J by 3 bases, 7 bases remained unmatched. CDR1 GTSNPN and CDR2 SVGIG come from the germline V gene (reference sequence). There are 17 residues in the CDR3. General study points: Patients showed less clear TCR sequence sharing than mice, possibly partly because of HLA diversity. Sequencing of scalp samples also captures resident alphabeta T cells of normal skin.

This sequence joins TRBV30 and TRBJ1-6, with 8 bases fitting TRBD1. The source material was CD4+ T cells sorted from blood, sampled at week 0. This receptor was taken from a human donor with alopecia areata. The CDR3 DNA reads TGTGCCTGGAGTGTAGGCTCAGGGGGCCTCTATAATTCACCCCTCCACTTT. Its translation: CAWSVGSGGLYNSPLHF.